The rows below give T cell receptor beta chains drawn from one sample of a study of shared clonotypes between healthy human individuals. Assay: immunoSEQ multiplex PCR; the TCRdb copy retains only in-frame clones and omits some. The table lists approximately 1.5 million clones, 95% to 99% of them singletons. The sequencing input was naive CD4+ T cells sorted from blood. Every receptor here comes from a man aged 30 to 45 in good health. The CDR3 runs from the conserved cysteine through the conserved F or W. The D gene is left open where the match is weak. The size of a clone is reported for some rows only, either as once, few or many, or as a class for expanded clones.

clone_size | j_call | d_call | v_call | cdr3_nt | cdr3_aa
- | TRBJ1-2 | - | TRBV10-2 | TGCGCCAGCAGTGAGCAGGGGATCTATGGCTACACCTTC | CASSEQGIYGYTF
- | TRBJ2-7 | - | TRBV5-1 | TGCGCCAGCAGCGTTCGTCTAGGTTACTACGAGCAGTACTTC | CASSVRLGYYEQYF
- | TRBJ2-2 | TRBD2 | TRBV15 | TGTGCCACCAGCAGAGGTGGTAGCGGGCACTTGAACACCGGGGAGCTGTTTTTT | CATSRGGSGHLNTGELFF
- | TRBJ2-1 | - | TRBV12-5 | TGTGCTAGTGCGTCCTACAATGAGCAGTTCTTC | CASASYNEQFF
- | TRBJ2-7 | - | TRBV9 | TGTGCCAGCAGCGCCGACAGCTACTCCTACGAGCAGTACTTC | CASSADSYSYEQYF
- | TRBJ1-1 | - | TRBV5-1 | TGCGCCAGCAGCTTCGATCAGAACACTGAAGCTTTCTTT | CASSFDQNTEAFF
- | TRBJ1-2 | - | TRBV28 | TGTGCCAGCAGTTTAGGTGAGCAACGGATATATGGCTACACCTTC | CASSLGEQRIYGYTF
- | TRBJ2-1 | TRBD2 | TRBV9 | TGTGCCAGCAGCCTTCGAGCGGGAGTGCAGTTCTTC | CASSLRAGVQFF
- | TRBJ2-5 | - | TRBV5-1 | TGCGCCAGCAGCTACGGACAGCTCCAAGAGACCCAGTACTTC | CASSYGQLQETQYF
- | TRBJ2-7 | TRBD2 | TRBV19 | TGTGCCAGTAGTATTTCTCCTAGCGGCTCCTACGAGCAGTACTTC | CASSISPSGSYEQYF
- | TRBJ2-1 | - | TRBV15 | TGTGCCACCAGCAGAGATCAGGTTAGCTACAATGAGCAGTTCTTC | CATSRDQVSYNEQFF
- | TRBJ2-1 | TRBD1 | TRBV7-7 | TGTGCCAGCAGCGAGAGAGGGGGCGATGAGCAGTTCTTC | CASSERGGDEQFF
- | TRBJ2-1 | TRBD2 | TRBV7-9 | TGTGCCAGCAGCCCCCGACTAGCGGGAGGTAATGAGCAGTTCTTC | CASSPRLAGGNEQFF
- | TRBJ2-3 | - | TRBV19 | TGTGCCAGTAGTATAGGCGTGGGGGATACGCAGTATTTT | CASSIGVGDTQYF
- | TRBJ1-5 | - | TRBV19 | TGTGCCAGTAGTACCACCCGACAGATTCAGCCCCAGCATTTT | CASSTTRQIQPQHF
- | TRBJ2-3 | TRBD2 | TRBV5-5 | TGTGCCAGCGCGTGGAGCGGGAGTGCATCAGATACGCAGTATTTT | CASAWSGSASDTQYF
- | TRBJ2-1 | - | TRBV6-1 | TGTGCCAGCAGTGAGATGTGGTACGGGAGTGGGTCAGGTGAGCAGTTCTTC | CASSEMWYGSGSGEQFF
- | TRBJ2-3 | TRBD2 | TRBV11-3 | TGTGCCAGCAGCCCGAGGACTAGCGGGAGGTCGAGAGATACGCAGTATTTT | CASSPRTSGRSRDTQYF
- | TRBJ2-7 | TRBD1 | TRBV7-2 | TGTGCCAGCAGCTTGGACAGGGTTGGCCACGAGCAGTACTTC | CASSLDRVGHEQYF
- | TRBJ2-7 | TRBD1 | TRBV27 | TGTGCCAGCAGTTCAACAGGGGCCCACTACTACGAGCAGTACTTC | CASSSTGAHYYEQYF
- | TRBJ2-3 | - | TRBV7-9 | TGTGCCAGCAGCCAAGGGACACCGGGAACAGATACGCAGTATTTT | CASSQGTPGTDTQYF
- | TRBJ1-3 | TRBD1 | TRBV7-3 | TGTGCCAGCAGCCCCCCTAGACAGGGGACAGCGGGAAACACCATATATTTT | CASSPPRQGTAGNTIYF
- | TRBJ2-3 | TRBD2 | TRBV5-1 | TGCGCCAGCAGCTCAACTAGCGGGTGGGGCACAGATACGCAGTATTTT | CASSSTSGWGTDTQYF
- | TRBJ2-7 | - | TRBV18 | TGTGCCAGCTCAATTAAGGGAAACGAGCAGTACTTC | CASSIKGNEQYF
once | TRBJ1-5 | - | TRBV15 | TGTGCCACCAGCAGAGATCTATTAAGGAGGGACGGCAATCAGCCCCAGCATTTT | CATSRDLLRRDGNQPQHF
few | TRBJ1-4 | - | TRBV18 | TGTGCCAGCTCACCGGGGGAAAAACTGTTTTTT | CASSPGEKLFF
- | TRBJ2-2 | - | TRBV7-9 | TGTGCCAGCAGCTTAGCCTTTGGGACCGGGGAGCTGTTTTTT | CASSLAFGTGELFF
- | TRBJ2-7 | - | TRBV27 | TGTGCCAGCAGTTTGTCTCAGTTCTCCTACGAGCAGTACTTC | CASSLSQFSYEQYF
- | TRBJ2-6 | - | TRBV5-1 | TGCGCCAGCAGCTTGGCTTCGGCTGGGGCCAACGTCCTGACTTTC | CASSLASAGANVLTF
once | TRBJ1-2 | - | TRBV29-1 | TGCAGCGTGAGCCCGGGCAGGTATGGCTACACCTTC | CSVSPGRYGYTF
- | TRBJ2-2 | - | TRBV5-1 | TGCGCCACCAGAGTGGTAACCGGGATCTCGGGGGAGCTGTTTTTT | CATRVVTGISGELFF
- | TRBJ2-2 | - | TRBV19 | TGTGCCAGTAGTATGTGGCGTTCCACCGGGGAGCTGTTTTTT | CASSMWRSTGELFF
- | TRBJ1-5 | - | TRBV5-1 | TGCGCCAGCAGCTTGACAGGTAATCAGCCCCAGCATTTT | CASSLTGNQPQHF
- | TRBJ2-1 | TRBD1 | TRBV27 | TGTGCCAGCAGTTCCCCTAATGGACAGGGTCGCAATGAGCAGTTCTTC | CASSSPNGQGRNEQFF
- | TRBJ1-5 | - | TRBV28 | TGTGCCAGCAGTTTGGTTAATCAGCCCCAGCATTTT | CASSLVNQPQHF
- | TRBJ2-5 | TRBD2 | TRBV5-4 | TGTGCCAGCAGCACGTTAGCGGGAGGGTTTTGGGAGACCCAGTACTTC | CASSTLAGGFWETQYF
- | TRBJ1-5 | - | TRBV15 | TGTGCCACCAGCAGACTTAAGGTATGGGACAATCAGCCCCAGCATTTT | CATSRLKVWDNQPQHF
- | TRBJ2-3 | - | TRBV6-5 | TGTGCCAGCAGAACCCCAGGCGCGGATACGCAGTATTTT | CASRTPGADTQYF
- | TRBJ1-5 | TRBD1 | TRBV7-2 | TGTGCCAGCAGCTTAGGACAGGGAGGGTCGGCCCAGCATTTT | CASSLGQGGSAQHF
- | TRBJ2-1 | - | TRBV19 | TGTGCCAGTAGTATAGGCGGGACACCCCCAAATGAGCAGTTCTTC | CASSIGGTPPNEQFF
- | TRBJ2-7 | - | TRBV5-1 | TGCGCCAGCAGCTTTGACGGGGGAGGAGCCTACGAGCAGTACTTC | CASSFDGGGAYEQYF
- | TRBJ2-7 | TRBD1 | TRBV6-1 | TGTGCCAGCAGTGACCTCCGGGACAGGGGGACCTACGAGCAGTACTTC | CASSDLRDRGTYEQYF
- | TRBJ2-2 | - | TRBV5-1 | TGCGCCAGCAGCTCGCGGGGCAACACCGGGGAGCTGTTTTTT | CASSSRGNTGELFF
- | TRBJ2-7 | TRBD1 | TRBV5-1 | TGCGCCAGCAGCTTGCCGGGACAGGGACCGTACGAGCAGTACTTC | CASSLPGQGPYEQYF
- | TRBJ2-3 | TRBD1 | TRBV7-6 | TGTGCCAGCAGCTTAGGCGGGGGACAGGGTAGCACAGATACGCAGTATTTT | CASSLGGGQGSTDTQYF
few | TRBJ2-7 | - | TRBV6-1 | TGTGCCAGCACCCGGACGGGGGGACACTACGAGCAGTACTTC | CASTRTGGHYEQYF
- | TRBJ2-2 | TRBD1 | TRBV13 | TGTGCCAGCAGCTTAAGACAGGGGATAATTACCGGGGAGCTGTTTTTT | CASSLRQGIITGELFF
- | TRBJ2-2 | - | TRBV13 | TGTGCCAGCAGACCGCAGCCGCTGGGAGGCGCCACCGGGGAGCTGTTTTTT | CASRPQPLGGATGELFF
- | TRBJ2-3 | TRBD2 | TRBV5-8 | TGTGCCAGCAGCTTGGGTGCGGGGGGCACAGATACGCAGTATTTT | CASSLGAGGTDTQYF
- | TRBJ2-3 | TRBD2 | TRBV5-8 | TGTGCCAGCAGCTTGGGCGGGAGGGCCTTGGATACGCAGTATTTT | CASSLGGRALDTQYF
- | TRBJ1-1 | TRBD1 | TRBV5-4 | TGTGCCAGCAGCGTAGACTCAGGGGGCGCGAACACTGAAGCTTTCTTT | CASSVDSGGANTEAFF
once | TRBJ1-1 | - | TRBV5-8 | TGTGCCAGCAGCTTGGCTTTTAGGTTCTCGGGGGTTTTGTTGAACACTGAAGCTTTCTTT | CASSLAFRFSGVLLNTEAFF
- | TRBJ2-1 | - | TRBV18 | TGTGCCAGCTCACCTAGGGGTTTCGGTCAGTCCCTCTACAATGAGCAGTTCTTC | CASSPRGFGQSLYNEQFF